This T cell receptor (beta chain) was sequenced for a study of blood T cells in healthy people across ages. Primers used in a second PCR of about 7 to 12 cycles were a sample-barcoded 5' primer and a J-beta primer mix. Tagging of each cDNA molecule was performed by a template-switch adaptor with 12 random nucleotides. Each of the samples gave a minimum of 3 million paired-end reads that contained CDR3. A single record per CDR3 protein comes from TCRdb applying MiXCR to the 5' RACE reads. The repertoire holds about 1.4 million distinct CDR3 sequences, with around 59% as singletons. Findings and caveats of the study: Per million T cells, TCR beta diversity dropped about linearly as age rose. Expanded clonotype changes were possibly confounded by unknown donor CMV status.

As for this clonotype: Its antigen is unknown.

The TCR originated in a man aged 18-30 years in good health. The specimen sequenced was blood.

Written as DNA, the CDR3 is TGTGCCAGCAAACTACGGGGGGCCAACTATGGCTACACCTTC. Its protein is CASKLRGANYGYTF. The chain joins TRBV27 to TRBJ1-2; D is possibly TRBD1 (6 bases). This CDR3 contains 14 residues. V dropped 7 bases and J dropped 2 bases, with 14 bases sitting between them. The germline gives CDR1 MNHEY, CDR2 SMNVEV (reference sequence).